The rows below give T cell receptor beta chains drawn from one sample of a study of cytomegalovirus exposure and HLA in healthy donors. The repertoire was sequenced with immunoSEQ multiplex PCR; TCRdb's copy has only in-frame clones and lacks some. The table lists a few hundred thousand clones, around nine tenths of them singletons. Sequencing was performed on PBMCs. The receptors were sampled from a young woman in good health and CMV-seronegative. CDR3s include the opening cysteine and the closing phenylalanine or tryptophan. A D gene is named only where the DNA matches it firmly. Clone size is shown for a subset of rows, as once, few, many or a class of expanded clone.

>-|TRBV9|-|TRBJ1-5
TGTGCCAGCAGCGTATGGGGGGGGAATCAGCCCCAGCATTTT
CASSVWGGNQPQHF
>-|TRBV30|-|TRBJ2-1
TGTGCCGGTGGGGGAGAAGGGAGGAATGAGCAGTTCTTC
CAGGGEGRNEQFF
>TRBD1|TRBV5-1|-|TRBJ1-1
TGCGCCAGCAGCTTGGGAGGACAGGAGAACACTGAAGCTTTCTTT
CASSLGGQENTEAFF
>-|TRBV19|-|TRBJ2-2
TGTGCCAGTAGTCCAAATTCAGCCGGGGAGCTGTTTTTT
CASSPNSAGELFF
>TRBD1|TRBV5-4|-|TRBJ1-2
TGTGCCAGCAGCTCCCGACAGGGATCTGGCTACACCTTC
CASSSRQGSGYTF
>-|TRBV7-3|once|TRBJ1-1
TGTGCCAGCAGCCCCCGGGGAGGTAAAGAAGCTTTCTTT
CASSPRGGKEAFF
>TRBD1|TRBV29-1|-|TRBJ2-4
TGCAGCGTTGAGAATAACAGGGGACAAAACATTCAGTACTTC
CSVENNRGQNIQYF
>TRBD2|TRBV5-5|-|TRBJ2-7
TGTGCCAGCAGCCTCGGCAATGCGGGAGTGCCCTACGAGCAGTACTTC
CASSLGNAGVPYEQYF
>TRBD2|TRBV7-2|-|TRBJ2-7
TGTGCCAGCAGCATACCGGGACTACCCTACGAGCAGTACTTC
CASSIPGLPYEQYF
>TRBD2|TRBV4-1|-|TRBJ2-1
TGCGCCAGCAGGGCCACTAGCGGGAGCTCCTACAATGAGCAGTTCTTC
CASRATSGSSYNEQFF
>-|TRBV9|-|TRBJ2-2
TGTGCCAGCAGGTTAACGCTACAGGGTCCCGGGGAGCTGTTTTTT
CASRLTLQGPGELFF
>TRBD1|TRBV10-3|-|TRBJ1-6
TGTGCCATCACAGGGGACAGAAATTCACCCCTCCACTTT
CAITGDRNSPLHF
>TRBD2|TRBV6-5|-|TRBJ2-1
TGTGCGAGCAGACTAGCGGGACACAATGAGCAGTTCTTC
CASRLAGHNEQFF
>TRBD1|TRBV6-6|-|TRBJ1-2
TGTGCCAGCAGTCGGGACAGGGAGGGCTACACCTTC
CASSRDREGYTF
>-|TRBV6-6|-|TRBJ2-7
TGTGCCAGCAGTTACTCTTCGACAGCCCCTTACGAGCAGTACTTC
CASSYSSTAPYEQYF
>TRBD1|TRBV27|-|TRBJ1-2
TGTGCCAGCAAGGAGGGCGGGACAGGGAGCTATGGCTACACCTTC
CASKEGGTGSYGYTF
>TRBD2|TRBV4-1|-|TRBJ2-5
TGCGCCAGCAGCCAAGAGGGACTAGCGGTACAAGAGACCCAGTACTTC
CASSQEGLAVQETQYF
>TRBD1|TRBV5-4|-|TRBJ1-1
TGTGCCAGCAGCTTACAGGGGGCGAACACTGAAGCTTTCTTT
CASSLQGANTEAFF
>-|TRBV28|once|TRBJ2-1
TGTGCCAGCAGTGCGGGTGCTATGGATGAGCAGTTCTTC
CASSAGAMDEQFF
>TRBD2|TRBV11-2|once|TRBJ2-7
TGTGCCAGCAGCCCTCAGGGACTAACTCGCTACGAGCAGTACTTC
CASSPQGLTRYEQYF
>TRBD2|TRBV11-2|-|TRBJ2-1
TGTGCCAGCAGCTTAGCATTCCAGCGGGAGGGGTCTTCCTACAATGAGCAGTTCTTC
CASSLAFQREGSSYNEQFF
>-|TRBV28|-|TRBJ1-2
TGTGCCAGCACCCTCCTAGGGGGACGGGGTTTCTCCACCTTC
CASTLLGGRGFSTF
>-|TRBV7-8|-|TRBJ1-4
TGTGCCAGCAGCTTGGACAGAGTGGTTGAAAAACTGTTTTTT
CASSLDRVVEKLFF
>TRBD1|TRBV7-9|-|TRBJ1-1
TGTGCCAGCAGCTTCCCAACAGGGGGTGGGAACACTGAAGCTTTCTTT
CASSFPTGGGNTEAFF
>TRBD1|TRBV5-1|-|TRBJ1-4
TGCGCCAGCAGCACCGGGACAGGGAAACTGTTTTTT
CASSTGTGKLFF
>TRBD1|TRBV28|-|TRBJ1-5
TGTGCCAGCAGTTATATGACAGGGAATCAGCCCCAGCATTTT
CASSYMTGNQPQHF